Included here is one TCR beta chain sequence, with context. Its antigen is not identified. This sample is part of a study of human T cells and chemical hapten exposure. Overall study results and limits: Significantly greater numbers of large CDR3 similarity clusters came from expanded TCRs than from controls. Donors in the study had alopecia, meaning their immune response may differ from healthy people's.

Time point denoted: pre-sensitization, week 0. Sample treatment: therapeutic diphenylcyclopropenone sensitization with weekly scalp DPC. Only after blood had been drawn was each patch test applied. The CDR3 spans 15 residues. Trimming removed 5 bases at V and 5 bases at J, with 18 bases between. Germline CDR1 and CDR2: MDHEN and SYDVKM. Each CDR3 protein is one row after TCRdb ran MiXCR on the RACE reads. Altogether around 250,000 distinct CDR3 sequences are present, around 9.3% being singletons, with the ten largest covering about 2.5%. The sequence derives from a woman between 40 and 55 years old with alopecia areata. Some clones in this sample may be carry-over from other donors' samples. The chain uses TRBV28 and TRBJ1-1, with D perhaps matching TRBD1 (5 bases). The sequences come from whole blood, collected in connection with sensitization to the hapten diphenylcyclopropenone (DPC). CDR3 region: CASSALTGRRTEAFF. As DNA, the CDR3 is TGTGCCAGCAGTGCGCTCACGGGGCGAAGGACTGAAGCTTTCTTT.